A single sample is the source of the 18 T cell receptor beta chains below, sequenced in a study of T cells in Graves' hyperthyroidism and ophthalmopathy. TCR beta CDR3 sequences were amplified from RNA transcripts. Using the HTBI primer set, a first-round RT-PCR was run on the TCR CDR3. TCRdb passed the multiplex PCR reads through MiXCR, listing each CDR3 protein once. There are under 300,000 distinct CDR3 sequences in the sample; approximately 15% occur only once, and roughly 13% lies in the top ten. Sequenced sample: blood. All receptors derive from a woman aged 40 to 50 with Graves' hyperthyroidism that later progressed to Graves' ophthalmopathy.

This clonotype was recorded many times. The rearrangement links TRBV12-3 or TRBV12-4 to TRBJ1-5, with TRBD1 matching over 7 bases. Trimming took 1 base from V and 0 from J; bases not matched to a gene: 9. This CDR3 is built from 18 residues. CDR3 in amino acids: CASSLVWAGGYSNQPQHF. The DNA of the CDR3 is TGTGCCAGCAGTTTAGTTTGGGCAGGGGGTTATAGCAATCAGCCCCAGCATTTT.

Many counts were recorded for this clonotype. This chain joins TRBV28 and TRBJ1-6; D gene unclear. CDR3 length equals 12 residues. Looked up from germline, CDR1 is MDHEN and CDR2 is SYDVKM. The V and J ends lost 7 bases and 9 bases respectively, with 10 bases between them. The CDR3 DNA reads TGTGCCAGCAACCCAAGGGCTTCACCCCTCCACTTT. Translated, it gives CASNPRASPLHF.

This clonotype was detected a few times. The CDR3 spells CASRGHRKVLSSNTGELFF. The DNA of the CDR3 is TGCGCCAGCCGGGGGCACCGAAAAGTCTTATCGTCGAACACCGGGGAGCTGTTTTTT. V gene TRBV4-1 combines with J gene TRBJ2-2; D tentatively fits TRBD1 or TRBD2 (6 bases each). The CDR3 runs 19 residues. CDR1 is MGHRA, CDR2 YSYEKL, per germline. V lost 8 bases to trimming and J lost 0 bases, with 25 bases between them.

This clonotype was recorded many times. The V call is TRBV12-3 or TRBV12-4, the J call TRBJ2-7, with unresolved D. Trimming took off 1 base at V and 6 bases at J, with 10 bases between the two ends. This CDR3 comprises 13 residues. This CDR3 is CASSLGPWGEQYF. The CDR3 coding sequence is TGTGCCAGCAGTTTAGGGCCATGGGGCGAGCAGTACTTC.

This clonotype occurred many times. This rearrangement joins TRBV15 to TRBJ2-5; 7 nucleotides align to TRBD1. Germline V gene sequence: CDR1 LNHNV, CDR2 YYDKDF (reference sequence). There are 15 residues in the CDR3. The V gene end was trimmed by 3 bases and the J gene end by 4 bases; junction bases not matched to a gene: 8. CDR3 loop: CATSRGQSRGETQYF. The CDR3 nucleotides read TGTGCCACCAGCAGGGGACAGTCCAGAGGAGAGACCCAGTACTTC.

This clonotype was observed at least ten times. This chain joins TRBV19 and TRBJ2-7; tentative D call: TRBD2 (6 bases). Germline CDR1 reads LNHDA; CDR2 reads SQIVND (reference sequence). The CDR3 is 13 amino acids. V was pared by 8 bases and J by 2 bases, with 13 bases between. CDR3 coding DNA: TGTGCCAGTTCTCGGGACTTCACCTACGAGCAGTACTTC. Translation gives CASSRDFTYEQYF.

In the case of this clonotype: This may come from a read error, since a much larger clone is one base off. The V and J genes are TRBV13 and TRBJ1-2; no definite D call. The CDR3 has 14 residues. Germline V gene lookup returns CDR1 PRHDT and CDR2 FYEKMQ (reference sequence). The ends were cut back, 5 bases at V and 8 bases at J, with 18 bases in the middle. CDR3 residues: CASSHGRPVGGYTF. The DNA of the CDR3 is TGTGCCAGCAGCCACGGGCGGCCAGTTGGCGGCTACACCTTC.

This clonotype came up many times. J is TRBJ2-1 and V is TRBV24-1; 11 nucleotides align to TRBD2. V was pared by 4 bases and J by 6 bases, with 7 bases of the junction left unmatched. Per the germline V gene, CDR1 is KGHDR and CDR2 is SFDVKD. This CDR3 contains 16 residues. The CDR3 protein is CATSEPTSGEFNEQFF. The CDR3 coding sequence is TGTGCCACCAGTGAGCCGACTAGCGGGGAGTTCAATGAGCAGTTCTTC.

The rearrangement links TRBV30 to TRBJ1-1; D not resolved. The CDR3 is 13 amino acids. Per germline, CDR1 GTSNPN and CDR2 SVGIG (reference sequence). Trimming took off 3 bases at V and 0 bases at J, with 8 bases between the two ends. CDR3 DNA: TGTGCCTGGAGCCGGCAGCTGAACACTGAAGCTTTCTTT. Protein: CAWSRQLNTEAFF.

At least ten counts were recorded for this clonotype. The CDR3 DNA is TGCGCCAGCCGACAGGGGGGAGGCACAGATACGCAGTATTTT. Residues: CASRQGGGTDTQYF. The J gene is TRBJ2-3, the V gene TRBV5-1, with 9 bases lining up with TRBD1. V shed 7 bases, J shed 1 base, and the junction held 4 bases outside the gene matches. Germline loops: CDR1 SGHRS, CDR2 YFSETQ. The CDR3 runs 14 residues.

This clonotype was recorded a few times. The chain is built from TRBV11-2 and TRBJ2-3; 10 positions match TRBD2. Germline CDR1 is SGHAT and CDR2 is FQNNGV. V lost 2 bases, J lost 2 bases, and 4 bases stayed unmatched. The CDR3 has 16 residues. This chain's CDR3 is CASSLLAGANTDTQYF. CDR3 in DNA: TGTGCCAGCAGCTTACTAGCGGGAGCCAACACAGATACGCAGTATTTT.

For this clonotype: A much larger clone is a single base away; this may be a read error. The V call is TRBV3-1, the J call TRBJ1-6; D call uncertain. CDR1 is LGHDT and CDR2 is YNNKEL in the germline V gene (reference sequence). The CDR3 runs 14 residues. CDR3 nucleotides: TGTGCCAGCATCCAAACTTACTATAATTCACCCCTCCACTTT. This gives the protein CASIQTYYNSPLHF.

This clonotype was observed a handful of times. The V call is TRBV5-1, the J call TRBJ2-5; 8 bases line up with TRBD1. Germline trimming cut 1 base from V and 1 base from J; bases unmatched to any gene: 6. CDR1 SGHRS and CDR2 YFSETQ come from the germline V gene. CDR3 length: 16 amino acids. DNA for the CDR3: TGCGCCAGCAGCTTGTTCTGGACAGGGTTCCAAGAGACCCAGTACTTC. Translation: CASSLFWTGFQETQYF.

This clonotype was recorded many times. This chain links TRBV5-1 with TRBJ2-1; D remains unclear. Germline CDR1 is SGHRS and CDR2 is YFSETQ. This CDR3 has 16 amino acids. Deletions cut 4 bases from V and 4 bases from J, with 18 bases between. The CDR3 here is CASSPMAALGYNEQFF. The CDR3 DNA is TGCGCCAGCAGCCCCATGGCGGCCTTGGGGTACAATGAGCAGTTCTTC. The full variable domain, its missing parts supplied by reference TRBV5-1 and TRBJ2-1, is KAGVTQTPRYLIKTRGQQVTLSCSPISGHRSVSWYQQTPGQGLQFLFEYFSETQRNKGNFPGRFSGRQFSNSRSEMNVSTLELGDSALYLCASSPMAALGYNEQFFGPGTRLTVL.

This clonotype was found many times. The chain links TRBV20-1 to TRBJ2-1; D is tentatively TRBD1 or TRBD2 (5 bases each). This CDR3 has 14 amino acids. Germline-derived CDR1 and CDR2 are DFQATT and SNEGSKA (reference sequence). Trimming stripped 7 bases from V and 9 bases from J, with 22 bases between. The CDR3 sequence is CSVTMPGPQAEQFF. CDR3 bases: TGCAGTGTAACAATGCCGGGACCGCAAGCTGAGCAGTTCTTC.

The rearrangement links TRBV7-8 to TRBJ1-3; the D is unclear. Germline lookup yields CDR1 SGHVS and CDR2 FQNEAQ. This CDR3 region has 15 residues. V lost 0 bases, J lost 0 bases, and 6 bases lay in between. The CDR3 region is CASSLAGYSGNTIYF. Here the CDR3 DNA reads TGTGCCAGCAGCTTAGCGGGATACTCTGGAAACACCATATATTTT. The full variable domain, in which reference TRBV7-8 and TRBJ1-3 provide the parts outside the CDR3, is GAGVSQSPRYKVAKRGQDVALRCDPISGHVSLFWYQQALGQGPEFLTYFQNEAQLDKSGLPSDRFFAERPEGSVSTLKIQRTQQEDSAVYLCASSLAGYSGNTIYFGEGSWLTVV.

This clonotype was detected many times. This sequence joins TRBV20-1 and TRBJ1-3; D is perhaps TRBD1 (5 bases). Trimming took off 5 bases at V and 4 bases at J, with 12 bases between the two ends. This CDR3 is built from 13 residues. Germline V gives CDR1 DFQATT, CDR2 SNEGSKA (reference sequence). CDR3 sequence: CSAPRWGGNTIYF. The DNA of the CDR3 is TGCAGTGCTCCCCGGTGGGGCGGAAACACCATATATTTT.

In its sample, this clonotype was seen many times. The gene calls are TRBV18 and TRBJ2-1; 10 positions match TRBD2. Germline V gene data show CDR1 as KGHSH and CDR2 as LQKENI. The CDR3 runs to 17 residues. J gave up 2 bases and V 3 bases, and 7 bases lay outside the gene matches. The CDR3 protein is CASSPSSSGRPYNEQFF. In nucleotides, the CDR3 is TGTGCCAGCTCACCTTCTTCTAGCGGGAGACCCTACAATGAGCAGTTCTTC.